Listed below are T cell receptor beta chains from one sample, sequenced in a study of T-cell memory formation after mild COVID-19. MiXCR was run by TCRdb on the 5' RACE reads, yielding one entry per CDR3 protein. This table has 200,000 to 250,000 distinct CDR3 sequences, 16% appearing once. What was sequenced was PBMCs or a T cell subset sorted from them (not recorded which). The receptors come from a man younger than 30 who had mild COVID-19 (a few samples of this study predate the infection). Cell type and time point are not known. CDR3s include the opening cysteine and the closing phenylalanine or tryptophan. A D gene is named only where the DNA matches it firmly. Clone size, where shown, is once, few, many, or a class for clones that have expanded.

abundance: .
d_gene: .
j_gene: TRBJ2-3
v_gene: TRBV2
CDR3nt: TGTGCCAGTACTAGAGAAGAAGATACGCAGTATTTT
CDR3aa: CASTREEDTQYF

abundance: .
d_gene: TRBD2
j_gene: TRBJ2-5
v_gene: TRBV7-2
CDR3nt: TGTGCCAGCAGCTTGACGGGGGGGCCGGAGACCCAGTACTTC
CDR3aa: CASSLTGGPETQYF

abundance: few
d_gene: .
j_gene: TRBJ2-3
v_gene: TRBV18
CDR3nt: TGTGCCAGCTCACCACCATCCGCGGCTAGCACAGATACGCAGTATTTT
CDR3aa: CASSPPSAASTDTQYF

abundance: .
d_gene: TRBD1
j_gene: TRBJ2-3
v_gene: TRBV4-3
CDR3nt: TGCGCCAGCAGCCTACTCCCGGGACAGGGGGCGGTAGGAGATACGCAGTATTTT
CDR3aa: CASSLLPGQGAVGDTQYF

abundance: few
d_gene: TRBD1
j_gene: TRBJ1-4
v_gene: TRBV7-2
CDR3nt: TGTGCCAGCAGCTTGGAGAGACGACAGGGGAATGAAAAACTGTTTTTT
CDR3aa: CASSLERRQGNEKLFF

abundance: few
d_gene: .
j_gene: TRBJ2-5
v_gene: TRBV6-2/TRBV6-3
CDR3nt: TGTGCCAGCAGAAGATTCGCGGGGAATCAAGAGACCCAGTACTTC
CDR3aa: CASRRFAGNQETQYF

abundance: few
d_gene: TRBD2
j_gene: TRBJ2-3
v_gene: TRBV12-3/TRBV12-4
CDR3nt: TGTGCCAGCAGTTTGCTTAGCGGGGGCCGGGGGGATACGCAGTATTTT
CDR3aa: CASSLLSGGRGDTQYF

abundance: few
d_gene: .
j_gene: TRBJ2-2
v_gene: TRBV6-2/TRBV6-3
CDR3nt: TGTGCCAGCAGTTACCCTCCCTCGGGGGCTTGGACCGGGGAGCTGTTTTTT
CDR3aa: CASSYPPSGAWTGELFF

abundance: .
d_gene: .
j_gene: TRBJ1-4
v_gene: TRBV3-1
CDR3nt: TGTGCCAGCAGCCAAGGGCCAGGGGAAGAGGAAAAACTGTTTTTT
CDR3aa: CASSQGPGEEEKLFF

abundance: few
d_gene: .
j_gene: TRBJ2-3
v_gene: TRBV5-1
CDR3nt: TGCGCCAGCAGCTGGGGACAGCGGGCTAGCACAGATACGCAGTATTTT
CDR3aa: CASSWGQRASTDTQYF

abundance: .
d_gene: TRBD1
j_gene: TRBJ1-1
v_gene: TRBV7-9
CDR3nt: TGTGCCAGCAGCAGGCGACAGGGGGTTTTGAACACTGAAGCTTTCTTT
CDR3aa: CASSRRQGVLNTEAFF

abundance: many
d_gene: .
j_gene: TRBJ2-3
v_gene: TRBV7-2
CDR3nt: TGTGCCAGCAGCTTAGGGGCGGGGTTGGCAGATACGCAGTATTTT
CDR3aa: CASSLGAGLADTQYF

abundance: .
d_gene: TRBD1
j_gene: TRBJ2-3
v_gene: TRBV4-3
CDR3nt: TGCGCCAGCAGCCAAGAGCCGGGACAGGGGGCAACAGATACGCAGTATTTT
CDR3aa: CASSQEPGQGATDTQYF

abundance: .
d_gene: TRBD1
j_gene: TRBJ1-5
v_gene: TRBV7-8
CDR3nt: TGTGCCAGCAGCCCGGGACAGGGCCTTCAGCCCCAGCATTTT
CDR3aa: CASSPGQGLQPQHF

abundance: many
d_gene: .
j_gene: TRBJ1-6
v_gene: TRBV14
CDR3nt: TGTGCCAGCAGCCATTCCCTTTCACCCCTCCACTTT
CDR3aa: CASSHSLSPLHF

abundance: many
d_gene: .
j_gene: TRBJ1-1
v_gene: TRBV7-8
CDR3nt: TGTGCCAGCAGCATACATCCCATGAACACTGAAGCTTTCTTT
CDR3aa: CASSIHPMNTEAFF

abundance: .
d_gene: .
j_gene: TRBJ2-1
v_gene: TRBV7-2
CDR3nt: TGTGCCAGCAGCCCTCAGCAGGGCGGGAATGAGCAGTTCTTC
CDR3aa: CASSPQQGGNEQFF

abundance: .
d_gene: TRBD2
j_gene: TRBJ2-3
v_gene: TRBV5-1
CDR3nt: TGCGCCAGCAGACCACGGACTAGCGGGGGAATCACAGATACGCAGTATTTT
CDR3aa: CASRPRTSGGITDTQYF

abundance: .
d_gene: .
j_gene: TRBJ1-2
v_gene: TRBV6-5
CDR3nt: TGTGCCAGCAGCCCTGGACACCTATATGGCTACACCTTC
CDR3aa: CASSPGHLYGYTF

abundance: many
d_gene: .
j_gene: TRBJ1-2
v_gene: TRBV5-6
CDR3nt: TGTGCCAGCAGCTTCGACGGCCGAGGCTACACCTTC
CDR3aa: CASSFDGRGYTF

abundance: few
d_gene: .
j_gene: TRBJ2-7
v_gene: TRBV6-2/TRBV6-3
CDR3nt: TGTGCCAGCGTTAGCGGTTCCTTATACGAGCAGTACTTC
CDR3aa: CASVSGSLYEQYF

abundance: .
d_gene: .
j_gene: TRBJ2-5
v_gene: TRBV7-3
CDR3nt: TGTGCCAGCAGCCCCGGACCCACAGAGACCCAGTACTTC
CDR3aa: CASSPGPTETQYF

abundance: .
d_gene: .
j_gene: TRBJ1-1
v_gene: TRBV7-2
CDR3nt: TGTGCCAGCAGCCCGTCCGGGGCCCGGGGAACTGAAGCTTTCTTT
CDR3aa: CASSPSGARGTEAFF

abundance: .
d_gene: .
j_gene: TRBJ2-1
v_gene: TRBV2
CDR3nt: TGTGCCAGCAGTCATGTGGAGCAGTTCTTC
CDR3aa: CASSHVEQFF

abundance: few
d_gene: TRBD1
j_gene: TRBJ1-6
v_gene: TRBV5-1
CDR3nt: TGCGCCAGCAGCACCGGACAGGGGGATTCACCCCTCCACTTT
CDR3aa: CASSTGQGDSPLHF

abundance: few
d_gene: TRBD1
j_gene: TRBJ1-6
v_gene: TRBV7-2
CDR3nt: TGTGCCAGCAGCCGGGACAGGGCTCCTTCACCCCTCCACTTT
CDR3aa: CASSRDRAPSPLHF

abundance: .
d_gene: TRBD2
j_gene: TRBJ2-3
v_gene: TRBV4-2
CDR3nt: TGTGCCAGCAGCCAAGAACTAGCGGGGAGGCTATCCTCTAGCACAGATACGCAGTATTTT
CDR3aa: CASSQELAGRLSSSTDTQYF

abundance: .
d_gene: TRBD2
j_gene: TRBJ2-1
v_gene: TRBV5-1
CDR3nt: TGCGCCAGCAGCTTGACGTCTAGCGGGGGGGCCTTAGGTGAGCAGTTCTTC
CDR3aa: CASSLTSSGGALGEQFF

abundance: once
d_gene: TRBD1
j_gene: TRBJ1-5
v_gene: TRBV18
CDR3nt: TGTGCCAGCTCACCAGTCAGGGGGTTAAGCAATCAGCCCCAGCATTTT
CDR3aa: CASSPVRGLSNQPQHF

abundance: few
d_gene: .
j_gene: TRBJ2-1
v_gene: TRBV6-2/TRBV6-3
CDR3nt: TGTGCCAGCAGTTACTCGACTATCGGTGAGCAGTTCTTC
CDR3aa: CASSYSTIGEQFF

abundance: .
d_gene: TRBD1
j_gene: TRBJ2-2
v_gene: TRBV28
CDR3nt: TGTGCCAGCACCCTTATGCGTCCAAGGGGGCCCGGGGAGCTGTTTTTT
CDR3aa: CASTLMRPRGPGELFF

abundance: .
d_gene: .
j_gene: TRBJ2-1
v_gene: TRBV28
CDR3nt: TGTGCCAGCAGGGCACAGGGTTCGCATGAGCAGTTCTTC
CDR3aa: CASRAQGSHEQFF

abundance: .
d_gene: .
j_gene: TRBJ1-1
v_gene: TRBV2
CDR3nt: TGTGCCAGCAGCCTCAGCTTGGGAGTAGGGGGCACTGAAGCTTTCTTT
CDR3aa: CASSLSLGVGGTEAFF